The next 23 T cell receptor beta chains were all read from a single sample in a study of blood T cell repertoires in COVID-19. Sequencing used immunoSEQ multiplex PCR; TCRdb keeps in-frame clones, though not all of them. The table includes around 97,000 clones, 70% to 90% detected once. Sequencing input: peripheral blood. The receptors shown here come from a man aged 50 to 60 in a cohort sampled during active COVID-19.

This sequence joins TRBV7-2 and TRBJ2-1; D unclear. Germline values: CDR1 SGHTA, CDR2 FQGNSA. This CDR3 spans 15 amino acids. V was pared by 2 bases and J by 8 bases, with 16 bases between. The CDR3, as DNA: TGTGCCAGCAGCTTAAAAGGCCGGGTCATCGATGAGCAGTTCTTC. Its protein product is CASSLKGRVIDEQFF.

The chain employs TRBV28 and TRBJ1-2; D may be TRBD1 (5 bases). CDR1 and CDR2 (germline): MDHEN, SYDVKM. The CDR3 sequence is 14 residues long. V was clipped by 2 bases and J by 7 bases, with 14 bases between them. The CDR3 DNA is TGTGCCAGCAGTTTACAGGGCATAGAGGCTGGCTACACCTTC. Protein sequence: CASSLQGIEAGYTF.

The V gene is TRBV6-1, the J gene TRBJ1-5, with D hard to call. The CDR3 consists of 16 residues. The germline V gene has CDR1 MNHNS and CDR2 SASEGT. The V end was cut by 2 bases, the J end by 0 bases, with 11 bases between. The CDR3, as DNA: TGTGCCAGCAGTGAACTTAGCAGCATTAGCAATCAGCCCCAGCATTTT. This gives the protein CASSELSSISNQPQHF.

This chain joins TRBV5-6 and TRBJ1-6; 7 bases line up with TRBD1. Germline values: CDR1 SGHDT, CDR2 YYEEEE. The length of the CDR3 is 17 residues. V trimming: 1 base; J trimming: 7 bases; junction bases outside the gene matches: 11. Written as DNA, the CDR3 is TGTGCCAGCAGCTTGTACGCACAGGGGTTAGGGAATTCACCCCTCCACTTT. As protein: CASSLYAQGLGNSPLHF.

The chain joins TRBV2 to TRBJ2-7; 10 nucleotides line up with TRBD1. The CDR3 is 19 residues long. V was clipped by 10 bases and J by 3 bases; unmatched bases: 24. CDR1 is SNHLY, CDR2 FYNNEI, per germline. DNA for the CDR3: TGTGCCACCGACGCCGGAGGAACCGGGACAGGGGTCTCCATCTACGAGCAGTACTTC. It yields the protein CATDAGGTGTGVSIYEQYF.

This clone came up once. This rearrangement joins TRBV2 to TRBJ2-6; 7 bases line up with TRBD1. The CDR3 consists of 17 residues. Trimming took 6 bases from V and 0 from J; bases not matched to a gene: 8. Germline V gives CDR1 SNHLY, CDR2 FYNNEI. The CDR3 DNA is TGTGCCAGCAGCCCCCGGGACAGTCGCTCTGGGGCCAACGTCCTGACTTTC. Its protein product is CASSPRDSRSGANVLTF. Together with reference TRBV2 and TRBJ2-6, the CDR3 gives the full variable domain: EPEVTQTPSHQVTQMGQEVILRCVPISNHLYFYWYRQILGQKVEFLVSFYNNEISEKSEIFDDQFSVERPDGSNFTLKIRSTKLEDSAMYFCASSPRDSRSGANVLTFGAGSRLTVL.

V usage is TRBV12-3 or TRBV12-4 and J usage is TRBJ2-5; D might be TRBD2 (5 bases). There are 11 residues in the CDR3. Trimming removed 8 bases from V and 4 bases from J, with 8 bases in between. CDR3 amino acids: CASRDGETQYF. CDR3 nucleotide sequence: TGTGCCAGCCGGGATGGAGAGACCCAGTACTTC.

The chain has TRBV15 and TRBJ2-4; D possibly corresponds to TRBD2 (5 bases). V dropped 0 bases and J dropped 8 bases, with 8 bases sitting between them. The CDR3 consists of 13 residues. Per the germline V gene, CDR1 is LNHNV and CDR2 is YYDKDF (reference sequence). CDR3 nucleotides: TGTGCCACCAGCAGAGATCGGGGAGACATTCAGTACTTC. Its protein is CATSRDRGDIQYF.

A few counts support this clone. The CDR3 DNA is TGTGCCAGCAGTGGTCCTAGGGGTGCCTCCTACAATGAGCAGTTCTTC. Its translation is CASSGPRGASYNEQFF. The V gene is TRBV6-4, the J gene TRBJ2-1; TRBD1 might be the D (5 bases). CDR3 length: 16 amino acids. V shed 4 bases and J shed 0 bases, with 13 bases lying between them. Germline V CDR1 and CDR2: MRHNA, SNTAGT.

CDR3 DNA: TGTGCCAGCAGCTTAGATCTCCAGGGTCGCACAGATACGCAGTATTTT. The encoded protein is CASSLDLQGRTDTQYF. V and J are TRBV11-3 and TRBJ2-3; TRBD1 might be the D (5 bases). CDR1 SGHNT and CDR2 YENEEA come from the germline V gene. V was trimmed by 0 bases and J by 1 base, leaving 11 bases between them. The CDR3 totals 16 residues.

The chain employs TRBV29-1 and TRBJ2-5, with a possible D match to TRBD2 (6 bases). The germline CDR1 and CDR2 sequences are SQVTM and ANQGSEA. There are 13 residues in the CDR3. Trimming took 7 bases from V and 7 from J, leaving 19 bases between them. The CDR3 DNA follows: TGCAGCGCTGGGGCGGTGTTCGGGGGGACCCAGTACTTC. It translates to CSAGAVFGGTQYF.

The CDR3 loop is CASSSDRASAQPQHF. In DNA, the CDR3 is TGTGCCAGCAGCTCTGACAGGGCTTCGGCGCAGCCCCAGCATTTT. The chain uses TRBV6-6 and TRBJ1-5, with 7 bases lining up with TRBD1. J was trimmed by 7 bases and V by 6 bases; bases with no gene match: 12. Germline CDR1 is MNHNY and CDR2 is SVGAGI (reference sequence). The CDR3 loop spans 15 amino acids.

This chain links TRBV5-4 with TRBJ2-2; 7 bases match TRBD1. The germline V gene has CDR1 SGHNT and CDR2 YYREEE (reference sequence). The CDR3 is made up of 16 amino acids. With 4 bases clipped from V and 0 bases from J, the junction kept 6 bases outside the gene matches. CDR3 nucleotide sequence: TGTGCCAGCAGCCCGCCCGGGACAGCGAACACCGGGGAGCTGTTTTTT. Its translation is CASSPPGTANTGELFF.

The V and J genes are TRBV9 and TRBJ2-3; 7 positions agree with TRBD1. The CDR3 sequence is 15 residues long. With V trimmed by 3 bases and J by 0 bases, 4 bases remained unmatched. The V gene's germline CDR1 is SGDLS and CDR2 YYNGEE. The DNA for the CDR3 is TGTGCCAGCAGCGACAGGGGTTTTAGCACAGATACGCAGTATTTT. Protein sequence: CASSDRGFSTDTQYF. Full variable domain (missing parts from reference TRBV9 and TRBJ2-3): DSGVTQTPKHLITATGQRVTLRCSPRSGDLSVYWYQQSLDQGLQFLIQYYNGEERAKGNILERFSAQQFPDLHSELNLSSLELGDSALYFCASSDRGFSTDTQYFGPGTRLTVL.

The V and J genes are TRBV9 and TRBJ2-3; TRBD2 agrees at 8 bases. Per the germline V gene, CDR1 is SGDLS and CDR2 is YYNGEE. There are 15 residues in the CDR3. With V trimmed by 0 bases and J by 5 bases, 5 bases remained unmatched. The chain's CDR3 is CASSVAGGRGDTQYF. In nucleotides, the CDR3 is TGTGCCAGCAGCGTAGCGGGGGGGCGGGGAGATACGCAGTATTTT.

The CDR3 DNA sequence: TGTGCCAGCAGCCATGCTGCCAGGGGGTCTGGCTACACCTTC. Protein sequence: CASSHAARGSGYTF. This chain uses TRBV3-1 (or the pseudogene TRBV3-2) with TRBJ1-2, with 7 positions matching TRBD1. CDR1 LGHDT and CDR2 YNNKEL come from the germline V gene (reference sequence). CDR3 length: 14 residues. V lost 3 bases and J lost 7; bases outside the gene matches: 8.

The chain employs TRBV6-2 or TRBV6-3 and TRBJ1-4; D uncertain. V was pared by 2 bases and J by 8 bases, with 6 bases between. The CDR3 is 12 amino acids. Germline V lookup: CDR1 MNHEY, CDR2 SVGEGT. CDR3 loop: CASSYGREKLFF. In DNA, the CDR3 is TGTGCCAGCAGTTACGGGCGAGAAAAACTGTTTTTT.

The chain employs TRBV11-3 and TRBJ1-3; possible D gene TRBD1, 5 bases. Trimming removed 2 bases at V and 1 base at J, with 9 bases between. Germline V CDR1 and CDR2: SGHNT, YENEEA. This CDR3 is 15 amino acids long. The DNA of the CDR3 is TGTGCCAGCAGCTTACGTCCAGGGTCTGGAAACACCATATATTTT. Protein: CASSLRPGSGNTIYF.

The CDR3 is CASSLYGRPYEQYV. The CDR3 region has the DNA TGTGCCAGCAGCTTATACGGGAGACCCTACGAGCAGTACGTC. V is TRBV7-8 and J is TRBJ2-7; D is possibly TRBD2 (6 bases). Trimming cost V 2 bases and J 2 bases, with 10 bases left between them. The CDR3 spans 14 residues. The germline CDR1 and CDR2 sequences are SGHVS and FQNEAQ.

The rearrangement links TRBV5-6 to TRBJ2-5; TRBD1 aligns across 11 bases. Germline CDR1 SGHDT, CDR2 YYEEEE. V dropped 4 bases and J dropped 4; count of bases not matched to a gene: 6. The CDR3 sequence is 15 residues long. This CDR3 is CASSGGQGGRETQYF. The CDR3 DNA is TGTGCCAGCAGCGGGGGACAGGGGGGGCGAGAGACCCAGTACTTC. Together with reference TRBV5-6 and TRBJ2-5, the CDR3 gives the full variable domain: DAGVTQSPTHLIKTRGQQVTLRCSPKSGHDTVSWYQQALGQGPQFIFQYYEEEERQRGNFPDRFSGHQFPNYSSELNVNALLLGDSALYLCASSGGQGGRETQYFGPGTRLLVL.

This sequence joins TRBV7-8 and TRBJ1-2; D might be TRBD1 (5 bases). This CDR3 region has 14 residues. The germline V and J ends were trimmed by 5 bases and 10 bases, with 20 bases remaining between them. Germline CDR1 SGHVS, CDR2 FQNEAQ. The CDR3 DNA is TGTGCCAGCAGCCCACCGGGGGTCCTGGCTGACTACACCTTC. As protein: CASSPPGVLADYTF.

The chain joins TRBV10-3 to TRBJ2-5; D gene uncertain. The germline V gene encodes CDR1 ENHRY and CDR2 SYGVKD. V was clipped by 6 bases and J by 7 bases, with 12 bases between them. The CDR3 consists of 12 residues. The DNA of the CDR3 is TGTGCCATCAGACCCTCAGATGGGACCCAGTACTTC. Its protein product is CAIRPSDGTQYF.

This sequence joins TRBV7-8 and TRBJ2-7; TRBD1 aligns across 7 bases. The CDR3 sequence is 13 residues long. V shed 5 bases, J shed 8 bases, and the junction held 9 bases outside the gene matches. The germline V gene has CDR1 SGHVS and CDR2 FQNEAQ. CDR3 region: CASSPDRQGKQYF. The CDR3 DNA reads as TGTGCCAGCAGCCCGGATCGACAGGGCAAGCAGTACTTC.